This T cell receptor (beta chain) was profiled in a study of shared clonotypes between healthy human individuals. Overall study findings and caveats: Only blood was sampled, and tissue TCR repertoires likely differ from blood ones.

This clone was counted between two and nine times. The target antigen is unknown. Clones were read by immunoSEQ multiplex PCR, and TCRdb kept only the in-frame ones, dropping some. The data show 850,000 to 1,100,000 clones, approximately 80% seen once. Germline V CDR1 and CDR2: SGHDT, YYEEEE. Trimming pared 1 base from V and 5 bases from J, leaving 15 bases between. CDR3 length: 15 amino acids. The chain is built from TRBV5-6 and TRBJ1-2; D unclear. This sequence originates from a man between 18 and 29 years old in good health. Some clones in this sample may be carry-over from other donors' samples. The sequenced material came from memory CD4+ T cells from PBMCs. Subset reported: CD45RA-negative fraction. The CDR3 here is CASSLSGREEYGYTF. The DNA of the CDR3 is TGTGCCAGCAGCTTGTCAGGCCGGGAGGAGTATGGCTACACCTTC.